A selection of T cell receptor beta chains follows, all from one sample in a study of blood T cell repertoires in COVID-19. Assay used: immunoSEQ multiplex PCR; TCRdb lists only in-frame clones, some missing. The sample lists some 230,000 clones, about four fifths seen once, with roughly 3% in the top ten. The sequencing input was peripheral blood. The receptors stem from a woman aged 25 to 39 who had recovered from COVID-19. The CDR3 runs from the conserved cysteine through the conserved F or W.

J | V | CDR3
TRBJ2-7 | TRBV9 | CASSAGGDSSGEQYF
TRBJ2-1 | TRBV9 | CASSVVGTGLYNEQFF
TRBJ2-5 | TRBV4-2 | CASSQVAGGIEETQYF
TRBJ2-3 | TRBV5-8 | CASSSERGNTQYF
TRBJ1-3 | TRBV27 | CASSRDRAGNTIYF
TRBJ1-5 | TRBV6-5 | CASSYSEDQPQHF
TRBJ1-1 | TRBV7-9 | CASSTDRGRFGNTEAFF
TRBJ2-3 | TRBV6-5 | CASSTSGYTDTQYF
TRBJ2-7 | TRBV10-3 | CATAAFSGEQYF
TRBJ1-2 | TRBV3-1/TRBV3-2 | CASSQINFGTQNGPSYGYTF
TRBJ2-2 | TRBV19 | CASSIEPEGQGNTGELFF
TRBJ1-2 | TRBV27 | CASSQSSAEDGYTF
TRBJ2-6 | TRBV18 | CASSRTGTVDVLTF
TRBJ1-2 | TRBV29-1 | CSVSGGTAGANYGYTF
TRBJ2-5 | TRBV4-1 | CASSRAGTGPRVWETQYF
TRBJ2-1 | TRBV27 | CASTLEAGGPVGEQFF
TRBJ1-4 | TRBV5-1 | CASSPRTGRESKLFF
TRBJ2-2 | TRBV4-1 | CASSISGTVGELFF
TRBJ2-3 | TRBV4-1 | CASSALAGDTDTQYF
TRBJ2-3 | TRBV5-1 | CASSAGLAGGPTDTQYF
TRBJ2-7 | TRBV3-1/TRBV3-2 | CASSQDPERFTYEQYF
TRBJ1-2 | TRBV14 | CASSPDGGPHGYTF
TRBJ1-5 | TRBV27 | CASSLRGDSNQPQHF
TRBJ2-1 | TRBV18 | CASSPRTGLNEQFF
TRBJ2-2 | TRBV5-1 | CASSLQTSYTGELFF
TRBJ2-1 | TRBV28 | CATLRGLGLGPDDNEQFF
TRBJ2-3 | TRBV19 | CASSRPPTSGIADTQYF
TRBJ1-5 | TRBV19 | CASRGQGIQPQHF
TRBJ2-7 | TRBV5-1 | CASSATGSGNTEQYF
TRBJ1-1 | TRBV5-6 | CASSFSTEAFF
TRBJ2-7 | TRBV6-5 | CASSYSNSYEQYF
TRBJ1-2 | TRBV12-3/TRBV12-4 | CASSPRQIYGYTF
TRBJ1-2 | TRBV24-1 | CATDGGGDGYTF
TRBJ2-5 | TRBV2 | CASEAGQGSETQYF
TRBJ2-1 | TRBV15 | CATSRDQNSYNEQFF
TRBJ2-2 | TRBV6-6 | CASSHTPGTSGRNTGELFF
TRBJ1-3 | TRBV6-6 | CASSPYQGYGNTIYF
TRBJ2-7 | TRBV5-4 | CASSLMTGGSYEQYF
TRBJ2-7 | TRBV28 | CASISPGQGNHEQYF
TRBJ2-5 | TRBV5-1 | CASKDRQGNLETQYF
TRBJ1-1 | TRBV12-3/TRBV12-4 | CASSLNRNTEAFF
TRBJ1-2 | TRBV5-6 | CASSSRDRVYGYTF
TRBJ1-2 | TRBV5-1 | CASALSNYGYTF
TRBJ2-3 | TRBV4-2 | CASSQGPLAGYSTDTQYF